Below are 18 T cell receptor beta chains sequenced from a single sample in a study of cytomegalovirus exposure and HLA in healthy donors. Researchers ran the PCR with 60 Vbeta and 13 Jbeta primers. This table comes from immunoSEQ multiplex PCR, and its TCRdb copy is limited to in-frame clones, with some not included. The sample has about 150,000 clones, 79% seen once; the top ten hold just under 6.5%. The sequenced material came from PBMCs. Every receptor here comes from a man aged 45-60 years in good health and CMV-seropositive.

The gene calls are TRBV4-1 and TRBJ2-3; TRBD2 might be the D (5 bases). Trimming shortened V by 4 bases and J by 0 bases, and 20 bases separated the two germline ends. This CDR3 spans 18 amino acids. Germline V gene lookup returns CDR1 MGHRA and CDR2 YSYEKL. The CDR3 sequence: CASSLRLSGTTSTDTQYF. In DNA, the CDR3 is TGCGCCAGCAGCCTAAGGCTGTCGGGAACTACTAGCACAGATACGCAGTATTTT.

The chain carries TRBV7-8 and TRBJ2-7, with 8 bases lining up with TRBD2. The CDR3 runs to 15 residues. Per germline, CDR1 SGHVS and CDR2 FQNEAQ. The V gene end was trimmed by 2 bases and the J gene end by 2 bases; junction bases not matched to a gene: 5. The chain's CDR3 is CASSLKAGETYEQYF. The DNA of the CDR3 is TGTGCCAGCAGCTTAAAAGCGGGAGAGACCTACGAGCAGTACTTC.

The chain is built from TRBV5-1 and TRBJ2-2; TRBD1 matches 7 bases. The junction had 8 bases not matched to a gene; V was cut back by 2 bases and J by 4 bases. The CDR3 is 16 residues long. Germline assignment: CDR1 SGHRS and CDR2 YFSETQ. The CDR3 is CASSFKTGLGTGELFF. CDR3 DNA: TGCGCCAGCAGCTTCAAGACAGGGTTAGGCACCGGGGAGCTGTTTTTT.

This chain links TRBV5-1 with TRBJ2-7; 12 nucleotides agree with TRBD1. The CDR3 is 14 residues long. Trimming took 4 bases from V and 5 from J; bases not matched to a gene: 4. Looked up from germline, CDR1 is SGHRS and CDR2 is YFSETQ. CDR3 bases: TGCGCCAGCAGCCAGGGACAGGGGGCCCACGAGCAGTACTTC. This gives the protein CASSQGQGAHEQYF. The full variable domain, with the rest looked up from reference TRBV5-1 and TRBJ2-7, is KAGVTQTPRYLIKTRGQQVTLSCSPISGHRSVSWYQQTPGQGLQFLFEYFSETQRNKGNFPGRFSGRQFSNSRSEMNVSTLELGDSALYLCASSQGQGAHEQYFGPGTRLTVT.

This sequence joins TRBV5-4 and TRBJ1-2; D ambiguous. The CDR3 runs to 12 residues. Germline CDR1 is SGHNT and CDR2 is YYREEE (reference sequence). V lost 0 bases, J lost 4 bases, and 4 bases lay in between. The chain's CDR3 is CASSLDIYGYTF. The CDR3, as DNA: TGTGCCAGCAGCTTGGACATCTATGGCTACACCTTC. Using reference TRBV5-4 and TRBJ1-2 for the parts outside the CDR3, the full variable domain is ETGVTQSPTHLIKTRGQQVTLRCSSQSGHNTVSWYQQALGQGPQFIFQYYREEENGRGNFPPRFSGLQFPNYSSELNVNALELDDSALYLCASSLDIYGYTFGSGTRLTVV.

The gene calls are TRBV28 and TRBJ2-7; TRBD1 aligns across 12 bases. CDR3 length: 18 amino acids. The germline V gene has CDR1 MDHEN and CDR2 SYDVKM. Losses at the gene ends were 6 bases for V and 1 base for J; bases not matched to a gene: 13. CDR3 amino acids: CASRGAWGQGARSYEQYF. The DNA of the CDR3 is TGTGCCAGCAGGGGCGCATGGGGACAGGGGGCCAGGTCCTACGAGCAGTACTTC.

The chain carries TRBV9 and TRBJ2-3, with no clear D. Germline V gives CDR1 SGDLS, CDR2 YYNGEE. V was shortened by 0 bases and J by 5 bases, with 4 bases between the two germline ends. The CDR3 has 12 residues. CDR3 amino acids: CASSVARDTQYF. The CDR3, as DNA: TGTGCCAGCAGCGTAGCTAGAGATACGCAGTATTTT.

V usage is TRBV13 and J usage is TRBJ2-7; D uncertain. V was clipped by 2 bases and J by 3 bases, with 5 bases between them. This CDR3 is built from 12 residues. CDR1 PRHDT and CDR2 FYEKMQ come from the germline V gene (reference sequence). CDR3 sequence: CASSLSSYEQYF. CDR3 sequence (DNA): TGTGCCAGCAGCTTAAGTAGCTACGAGCAGTACTTC.

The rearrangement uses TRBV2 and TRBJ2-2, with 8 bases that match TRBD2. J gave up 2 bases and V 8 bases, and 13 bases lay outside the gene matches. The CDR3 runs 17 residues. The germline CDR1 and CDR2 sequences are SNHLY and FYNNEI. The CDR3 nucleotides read TGTGCCAGCGCCCTCGTCGGGGGGGCCTTCAACACCGGGGAGCTGTTTTTT. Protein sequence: CASALVGGAFNTGELFF.

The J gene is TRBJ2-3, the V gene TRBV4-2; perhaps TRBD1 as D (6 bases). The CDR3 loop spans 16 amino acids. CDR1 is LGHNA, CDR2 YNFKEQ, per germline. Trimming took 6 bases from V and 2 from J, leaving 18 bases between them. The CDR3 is CASRGRGPGVTDTQYF. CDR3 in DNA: TGTGCCAGCAGGGGAAGGGGACCAGGGGTCACAGATACGCAGTATTTT.

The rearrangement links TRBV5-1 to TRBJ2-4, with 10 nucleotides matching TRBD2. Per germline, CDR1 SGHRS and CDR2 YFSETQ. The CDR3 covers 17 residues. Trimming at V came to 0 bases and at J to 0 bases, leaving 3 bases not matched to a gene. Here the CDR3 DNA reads TGCGCCAGCAGCTTGGGATCTAGCGGGAGAGCCAAAAACATTCAGTACTTC. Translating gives CASSLGSSGRAKNIQYF.

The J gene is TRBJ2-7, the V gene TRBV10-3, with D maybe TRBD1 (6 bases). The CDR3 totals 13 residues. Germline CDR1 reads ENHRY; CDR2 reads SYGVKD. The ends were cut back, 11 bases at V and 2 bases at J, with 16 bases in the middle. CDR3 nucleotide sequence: TGTGCCGCCTCCAGGGGCCCGACCTACGAGCAGTACTTC. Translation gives CAASRGPTYEQYF.

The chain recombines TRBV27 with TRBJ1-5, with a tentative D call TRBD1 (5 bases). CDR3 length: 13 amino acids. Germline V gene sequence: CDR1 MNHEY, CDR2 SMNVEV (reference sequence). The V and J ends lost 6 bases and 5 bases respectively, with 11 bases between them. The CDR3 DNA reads TGTGCCAGCAGCCCCGACAGAGATCAGCCCCAGCATTTT. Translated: CASSPDRDQPQHF.

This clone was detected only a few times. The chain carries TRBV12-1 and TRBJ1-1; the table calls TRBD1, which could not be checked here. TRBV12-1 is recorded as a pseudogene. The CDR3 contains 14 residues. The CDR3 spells CASSSGQTNTEAFF. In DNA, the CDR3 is TGTGCCAGCAGCTCGGGACAGACGAACACTGAAGCTTTCTTT.

This CDR3 reads CASSFMFREETQYF. DNA for the CDR3: TGTGCCAGCAGCTTCATGTTCAGGGAAGAGACCCAGTACTTC. The V call is TRBV5-4, the J call TRBJ2-5; possible D gene TRBD1, 5 bases. Trimming cost V 2 bases and J 3 bases, with 11 bases left between them. The CDR3 sequence is 14 residues long. Germline CDR1 reads SGHNT; CDR2 reads YYREEE (reference sequence). Full variable domain (missing parts from reference TRBV5-4 and TRBJ2-5): ETGVTQSPTHLIKTRGQQVTLRCSSQSGHNTVSWYQQALGQGPQFIFQYYREEENGRGNFPPRFSGLQFPNYSSELNVNALELDDSALYLCASSFMFREETQYFGPGTRLLVL.

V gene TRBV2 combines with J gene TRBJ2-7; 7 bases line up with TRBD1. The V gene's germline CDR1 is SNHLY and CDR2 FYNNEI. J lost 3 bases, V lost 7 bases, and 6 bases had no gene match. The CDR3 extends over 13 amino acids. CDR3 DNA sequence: TGTGCCAGCAATTACCGGGACAGCTACGAGCAGTACTTC. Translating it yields CASNYRDSYEQYF.

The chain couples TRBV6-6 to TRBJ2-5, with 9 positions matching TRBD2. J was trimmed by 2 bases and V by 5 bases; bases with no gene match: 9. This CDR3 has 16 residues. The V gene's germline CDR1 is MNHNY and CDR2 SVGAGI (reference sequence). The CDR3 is CASSVGAGGQQETQYF. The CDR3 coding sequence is TGTGCCAGCAGTGTCGGAGCGGGAGGTCAACAAGAGACCCAGTACTTC.

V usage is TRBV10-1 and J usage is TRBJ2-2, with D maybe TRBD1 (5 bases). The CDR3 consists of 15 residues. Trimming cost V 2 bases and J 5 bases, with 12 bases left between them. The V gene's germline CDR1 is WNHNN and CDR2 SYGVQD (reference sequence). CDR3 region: CASSEPGLSTGELFF. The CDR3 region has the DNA TGCGCCAGCAGTGAGCCAGGGTTGAGTACCGGGGAGCTGTTTTTT.